What follows are 20 T cell receptor beta chains derived from one specimen sequenced in a study of shared clonotypes between healthy human individuals. Naivety among CD8 cells was defined by CD45RO negativity and positive CCR7 selection, thereby excluding terminally differentiated effector memory CD45RA+ cells. Produced via immunoSEQ multiplex PCR; TCRdb's table is partial and in-frame only. The sample lists about 2 million clones, about 95% occurring once. The material sequenced was naive CD8+ T cells sorted from blood. The receptors were sampled from a man aged 18 to 29 in good health.

The chain's CDR3 is CATSSDGQARNTEAFF. In DNA form, the CDR3 reads TGTGCCACCAGCAGCGACGGACAGGCCAGAAACACTGAAGCTTTCTTT. V and J are TRBV15 and TRBJ1-1; 7 bases are a match to TRBD1. V lost 3 bases and J lost 2; bases outside the gene matches: 9. The CDR3 contains 16 residues. CDR1 and CDR2 from the germline V gene are LNHNV and YYDKDF (reference sequence).

The chain links TRBV19 to TRBJ2-4; D not resolved. The CDR3 contains 13 residues. V shed 5 bases and J shed 6 bases, with 11 bases lying between them. Germline CDR1 LNHDA, CDR2 SQIVND (reference sequence). CDR3: CASSVPDRNIQYF. As DNA, the CDR3 is TGTGCCAGTAGTGTCCCGGACCGAAACATTCAGTACTTC.

The chain joins TRBV7-9 to TRBJ1-2; possibly TRBD1 for D (6 bases). Germline V gene lookup returns CDR1 SEHNR and CDR2 FQNEAQ (reference sequence). The length of the CDR3 is 14 residues. V dropped 6 bases and J dropped 8 bases, with 19 bases sitting between them. The CDR3 bases are TGTGCCAGCAGACGACAGGAAGACCCCGTAGGCTACACCTTC. It is translated as CASRRQEDPVGYTF.

The chain uses TRBV4-1 and TRBJ2-5, with 11 bases that match TRBD2. CDR1 and CDR2 (germline): MGHRA, YSYEKL. The CDR3 has 16 residues. With V trimmed by 3 bases and J by 5 bases, 8 bases remained unmatched. DNA of the CDR3: TGCGCCAGCAGCCACCATAGCGGGGGGGCCGGGGAGACCCAGTACTTC. Protein sequence: CASSHHSGGAGETQYF.

In this sample, this clone turned up once. The rearrangement links TRBV28 to TRBJ1-1; D gene ambiguous. Trimming pared 2 bases from V and 4 bases from J, leaving 11 bases between. CDR1 and CDR2 from the germline V gene are MDHEN and SYDVKM. This CDR3 is built from 14 residues. Here the CDR3 reads CASSLRGSSTEAFF. CDR3 nucleotide sequence: TGTGCCAGCAGTTTAAGAGGTTCGAGCACTGAAGCTTTCTTT.

The CDR3 loop reads CASSPATTGRGYTF. CDR3 DNA: TGTGCCAGCAGTCCCGCTACCACAGGGCGAGGCTACACCTTC. The rearrangement joins TRBV28 to TRBJ1-2; possibly TRBD1 for D (6 bases). Germline loops: CDR1 MDHEN, CDR2 SYDVKM. The CDR3 loop spans 14 amino acids. The V and J ends lost 5 bases and 8 bases respectively, with 18 bases between them.

The chain recombines TRBV19 with TRBJ1-1, with D tentatively TRBD1 (5 bases). V lost 0 bases to trimming and J lost 6 bases, with 11 bases between them. The CDR3 length is 14 residues. The germline V gene has CDR1 LNHDA and CDR2 SQIVND (reference sequence). The CDR3 sequence is CASSIDLEGPEAFF. The DNA of the CDR3 is TGTGCCAGTAGTATAGACCTCGAGGGGCCTGAAGCTTTCTTT.

As to this clone: The sample has other DNA sequences that encode this CDR3 too. This chain joins TRBV27 and TRBJ2-1; D ambiguous. The CDR3 runs to 12 residues. Deletions cut 2 bases from V and 6 bases from J, with 5 bases between. The V gene's germline CDR1 is MNHEY and CDR2 SMNVEV (reference sequence). CDR3 sequence: CASSLLGNEQFF. The CDR3 coding sequence is TGTGCCAGCAGTTTACTGGGCAATGAGCAGTTCTTC.

The V gene is TRBV4-1, the J gene TRBJ2-7; D call uncertain. Germline values: CDR1 MGHRA, CDR2 YSYEKL. V was cut by 4 bases and J by 1 base, with 11 bases left in between. This CDR3 contains 14 residues. This CDR3 reads CASSLRQGSYEQYF. In DNA, the CDR3 is TGCGCCAGCAGCCTACGGCAAGGATCCTACGAGCAGTACTTC.

In the case of this clone: Other DNA sequences in this sample translate to the same CDR3. The chain employs TRBV19 and TRBJ1-1; D uncertain. The germline V gene encodes CDR1 LNHDA and CDR2 SQIVND (reference sequence). Trimming took off 3 bases at V and 0 bases at J, with 5 bases between the two ends. This CDR3 contains 13 residues. Here the CDR3 reads CASSIRLNTEAFF. DNA of the CDR3: TGTGCCAGTAGTATTAGGCTGAACACTGAAGCTTTCTTT.

The table lists this clone with a count of one. The chain combines TRBV15 with TRBJ2-3; D remains unclear. V was trimmed by 5 bases and J by 1 base, leaving 7 bases between them. The V gene's germline CDR1 is LNHNV and CDR2 YYDKDF (reference sequence). This CDR3 comprises 13 residues. CDR3 sequence (DNA): TGTGCCACCAGCCTCGGACGCACAGATACGCAGTATTTT. As protein: CATSLGRTDTQYF.

The chain recombines TRBV29-1 with TRBJ2-3; TRBD1 agrees at 9 bases. This CDR3 has 16 amino acids. CDR1 and CDR2 from the germline V gene are SQVTM and ANQGSEA. Trimming removed 3 bases from V and 5 bases from J; junction bases left unmatched: 12. CDR3 amino acids: CSVDDRTGERIDTQYF. The CDR3 nucleotides read TGCAGCGTTGATGATAGGACAGGGGAACGGATAGATACGCAGTATTTT.

The chain has TRBV6-4 and TRBJ2-7, with 7 bases matching TRBD2. With V trimmed by 9 bases and J by 4 bases, 21 bases remained unmatched. Germline loops: CDR1 MRHNA, CDR2 SNTAGT. This CDR3 is 17 amino acids long. The CDR3: CARGTLSGWALEYEQYF. The DNA of the CDR3 is TGTGCCAGGGGTACACTTAGCGGGTGGGCCCTTGAGTACGAGCAGTACTTC.

As concerns this clone: Other DNA sequences within the sample encode an identical CDR3. V usage is TRBV15 and J usage is TRBJ2-7; 7 bases are a match to TRBD1. Germline loops: CDR1 LNHNV, CDR2 YYDKDF (reference sequence). The V and J ends lost 3 bases and 0 bases, in that order; junction bases with no gene match: 2. The CDR3 is 14 amino acids. CDR3 region: CATSSRGNSYEQYF. For the CDR3, the DNA is TGTGCCACCAGCAGCAGGGGGAACTCCTACGAGCAGTACTTC. Full variable domain (remainder filled in from reference TRBV15 and TRBJ2-7): DAMVIQNPRYQVTQFGKPVTLSCSQTLNHNVMYWYQQKSSQAPKLLFHYYDKDFNNEADTPDNFQSRRPNTSFCFLDIRSPGLGDTAMYLCATSSRGNSYEQYFGPGTRLTVT.

The chain recombines TRBV21-1 with TRBJ2-7; the table assigns TRBD2, which was not confirmed against the DNA. TRBV21-1 is a recognized pseudogene. This CDR3 has 18 amino acids. CDR3 amino acids: CASSKESRTSGRVDEQYF. The CDR3 nucleotides are TGTGCCAGCAGCAAAGAATCCAGGACTAGCGGGAGGGTCGACGAGCAGTACTTC.

The chain employs TRBV11-2 and TRBJ2-2; 10 nucleotides agree with TRBD2. The germline gives CDR1 SGHAT, CDR2 FQNNGV. There are 16 residues in the CDR3. V lost 4 bases, J lost 1 base, and 3 bases stayed unmatched. CDR3: CASSYLAGGNTGELFF. For the CDR3, the DNA is TGTGCCAGCAGCTACTTAGCGGGGGGGAACACCGGGGAGCTGTTTTTT.

A few counts support this clone. This chain connects TRBV7-9 to TRBJ2-2; 9 nucleotides agree with TRBD1. CDR1 and CDR2 (germline): SEHNR, FQNEAQ (reference sequence). The CDR3 length is 17 residues. V shed 0 bases, J shed 1 base, and the junction held 3 bases outside the gene matches. CDR3 protein: CASSLAKGQGNTGELFF. In DNA, the CDR3 is TGTGCCAGCAGCTTAGCGAAGGGACAGGGGAACACCGGGGAGCTGTTTTTT.

The chain joins TRBV5-1 to TRBJ2-1; tentative D call: TRBD1 (6 bases). V dropped 4 bases and J dropped 2 bases, with 10 bases sitting between them. The CDR3 length is 14 residues. Germline-derived CDR1 and CDR2 are SGHRS and YFSETQ. The DNA for the CDR3 is TGCGCCAGCAGCCTATGGGACACCTACAATGAGCAGTTCTTC. Protein product: CASSLWDTYNEQFF.

The rearrangement joins TRBV10-3 to TRBJ1-6; the D is unclear. V lost 2 bases to trimming and J lost 10 bases, with 12 bases between them. From germline, CDR1 is ENHRY and CDR2 SYGVKD. The CDR3 runs to 14 residues. CDR3 coding DNA: TGTGCCATCAGTGAGGAGATACTGGTGTCACCCCTCCACTTT. Translation gives CAISEEILVSPLHF.

Concerning this clone: This same CDR3 is encoded by further DNA sequences in the sample. The chain joins TRBV27 to TRBJ2-7; 8 bases fit TRBD1. The CDR3 spans 14 residues. Germline V lookup: CDR1 MNHEY, CDR2 SMNVEV (reference sequence). V lost 4 bases and J lost 3; bases outside the gene matches: 5. CDR3 coding DNA: TGTGCCAGCAGTTCGTCAACAGGGGGCTACGAGCAGTACTTC. Translating gives CASSSSTGGYEQYF.